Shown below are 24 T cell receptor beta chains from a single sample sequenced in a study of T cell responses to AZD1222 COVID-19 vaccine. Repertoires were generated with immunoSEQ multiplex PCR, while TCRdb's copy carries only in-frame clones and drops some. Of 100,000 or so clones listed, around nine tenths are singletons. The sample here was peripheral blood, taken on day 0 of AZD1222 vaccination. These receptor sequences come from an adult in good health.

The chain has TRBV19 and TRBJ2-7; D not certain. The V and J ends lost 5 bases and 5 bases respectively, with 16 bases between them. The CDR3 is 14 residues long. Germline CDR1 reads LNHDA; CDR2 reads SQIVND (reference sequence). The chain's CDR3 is CASSSAEGFHEQYF. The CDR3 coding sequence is TGTGCCAGTAGTTCCGCGGAAGGGTTCCACGAGCAGTACTTC.

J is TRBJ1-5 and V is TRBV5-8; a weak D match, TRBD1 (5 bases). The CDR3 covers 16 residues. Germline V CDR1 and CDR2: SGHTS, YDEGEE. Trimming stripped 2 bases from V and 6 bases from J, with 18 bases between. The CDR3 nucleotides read TGTGCCAGCAGCTTAGTGGGCCGCGGGGGGAGTCAGCCCCAGCATTTT. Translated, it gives CASSLVGRGGSQPQHF.

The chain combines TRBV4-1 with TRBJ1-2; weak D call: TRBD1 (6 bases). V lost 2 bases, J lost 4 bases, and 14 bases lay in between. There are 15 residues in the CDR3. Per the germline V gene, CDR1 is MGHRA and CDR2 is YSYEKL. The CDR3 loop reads CASSQMAGVGYGYTF. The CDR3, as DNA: TGCGCCAGCAGCCAAATGGCAGGGGTAGGCTATGGCTACACCTTC.

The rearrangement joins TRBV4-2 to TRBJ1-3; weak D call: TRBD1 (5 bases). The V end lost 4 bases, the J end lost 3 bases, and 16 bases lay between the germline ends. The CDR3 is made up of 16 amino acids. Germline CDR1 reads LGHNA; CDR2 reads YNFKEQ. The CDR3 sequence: CASSPSDRAVGNTIYF. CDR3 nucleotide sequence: TGTGCCAGCAGCCCCTCAGACAGAGCGGTTGGAAACACCATATATTTT.

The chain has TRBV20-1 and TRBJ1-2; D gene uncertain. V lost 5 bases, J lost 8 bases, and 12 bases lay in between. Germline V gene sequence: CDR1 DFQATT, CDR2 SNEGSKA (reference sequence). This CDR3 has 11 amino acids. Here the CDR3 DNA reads TGCAGTGCTGGGGTGGGGATCGGCTACACCTTC. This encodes CSAGVGIGYTF.

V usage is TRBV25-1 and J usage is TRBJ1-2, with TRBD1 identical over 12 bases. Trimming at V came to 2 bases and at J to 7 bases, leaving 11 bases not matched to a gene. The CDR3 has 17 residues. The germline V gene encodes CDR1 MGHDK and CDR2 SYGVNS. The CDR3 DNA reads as TGTGCCAGCAGTGAAGGAGGGACAGGGGGCGCGATAAGTGGCTACACCTTC. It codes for CASSEGGTGGAISGYTF.

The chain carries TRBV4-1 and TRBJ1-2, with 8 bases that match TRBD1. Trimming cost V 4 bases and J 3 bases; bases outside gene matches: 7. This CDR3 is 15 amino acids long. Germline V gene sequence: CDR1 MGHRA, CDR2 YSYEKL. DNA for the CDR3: TGCGCCAGCAGCCCCGACAGGGGTCTCGACTATGGCTACACCTTC. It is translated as CASSPDRGLDYGYTF.

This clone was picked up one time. CDR3: CASSYQGRSNYGYTF. The CDR3, as DNA: TGTGCCAGCAGTTACCAAGGCAGATCTAACTATGGCTACACCTTC. The chain links TRBV6-2 or TRBV6-3 to TRBJ1-2; D is uncertain. The CDR3 is 15 residues long. V lost 2 bases and J lost 0, with 10 bases in between. Germline-derived CDR1 and CDR2 are MNHEY and SVGEGT.

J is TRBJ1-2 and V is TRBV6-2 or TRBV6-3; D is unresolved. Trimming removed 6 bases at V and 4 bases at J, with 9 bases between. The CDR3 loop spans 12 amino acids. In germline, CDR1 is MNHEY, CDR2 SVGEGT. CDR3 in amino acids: CASSVGFYGYTF. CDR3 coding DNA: TGTGCCAGCAGCGTAGGTTTCTATGGCTACACCTTC.

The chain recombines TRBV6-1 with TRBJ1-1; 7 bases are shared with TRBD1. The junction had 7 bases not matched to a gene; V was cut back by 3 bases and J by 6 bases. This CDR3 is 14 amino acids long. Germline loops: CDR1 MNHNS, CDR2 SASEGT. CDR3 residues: CASSERQGTAEAFF. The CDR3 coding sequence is TGTGCCAGCAGTGAGCGACAGGGAACGGCTGAAGCTTTCTTT.

CDR3 DNA: TGTGCCAGCAGCTTGGGAGGGGCGAGGGAGACCCAGTACTTC. Protein sequence: CASSLGGARETQYF. This rearrangement joins TRBV5-4 to TRBJ2-5; D may match TRBD1 or TRBD2 (5 bases each). Looked up from germline, CDR1 is SGHNT and CDR2 is YYREEE (reference sequence). This CDR3 region has 14 residues. The germline V and J ends were trimmed by 0 bases and 5 bases, with 11 bases remaining between them.

Here the CDR3 DNA reads TGTGCCAGCAGGGCAGGGGACGGGGATCAGCCCCAGCATTTT. Protein sequence: CASRAGDGDQPQHF. The chain joins TRBV2 to TRBJ1-5, with D possibly being TRBD1 (6 bases). The CDR3 contains 14 residues. The V gene's germline CDR1 is SNHLY and CDR2 FYNNEI. Trimming pared 6 bases from V and 5 bases from J, leaving 14 bases between.

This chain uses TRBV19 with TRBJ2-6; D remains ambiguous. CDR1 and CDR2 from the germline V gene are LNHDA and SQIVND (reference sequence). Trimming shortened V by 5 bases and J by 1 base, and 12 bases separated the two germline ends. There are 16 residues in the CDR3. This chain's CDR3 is CASSRSGASGANVLTF. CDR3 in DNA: TGTGCCAGTAGTCGCTCAGGTGCTTCTGGGGCCAACGTCCTGACTTTC. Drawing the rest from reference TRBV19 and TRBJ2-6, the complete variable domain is DGGITQSPKYLFRKEGQNVTLSCEQNLNHDAMYWYRQDPGQGLRLIYYSQIVNDFQKGDIAEGYSVSREKKESFPLTVTSAQKNPTAFYLCASSRSGASGANVLTFGAGSRLTVL.

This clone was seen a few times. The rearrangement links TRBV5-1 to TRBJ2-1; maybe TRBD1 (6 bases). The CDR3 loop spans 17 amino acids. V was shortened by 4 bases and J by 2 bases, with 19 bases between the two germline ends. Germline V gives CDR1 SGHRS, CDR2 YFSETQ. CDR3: CASSQGTGFRTYNEQFF. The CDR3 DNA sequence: TGCGCCAGCAGCCAGGGAACAGGGTTCCGAACCTACAATGAGCAGTTCTTC.

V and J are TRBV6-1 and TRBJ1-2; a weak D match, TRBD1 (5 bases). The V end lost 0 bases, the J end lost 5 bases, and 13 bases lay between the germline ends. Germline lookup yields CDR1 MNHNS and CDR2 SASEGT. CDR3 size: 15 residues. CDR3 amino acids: CASSEALLGVYGYTF. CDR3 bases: TGTGCCAGCAGTGAAGCGCTCCTAGGGGTGTATGGCTACACCTTC.

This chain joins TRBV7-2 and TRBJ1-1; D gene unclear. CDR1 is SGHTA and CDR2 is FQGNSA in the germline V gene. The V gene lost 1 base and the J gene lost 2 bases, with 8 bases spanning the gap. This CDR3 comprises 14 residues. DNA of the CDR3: TGTGCCAGCAGCTTAGAGGCAGTAAACACTGAAGCTTTCTTT. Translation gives CASSLEAVNTEAFF.

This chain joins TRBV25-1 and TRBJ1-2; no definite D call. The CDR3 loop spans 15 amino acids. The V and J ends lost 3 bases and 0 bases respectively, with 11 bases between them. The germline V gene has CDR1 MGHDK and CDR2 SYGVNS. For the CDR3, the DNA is TGTGCCAGCAGTGATCCGGGGAACTCTAACTATGGCTACACCTTC. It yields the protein CASSDPGNSNYGYTF.

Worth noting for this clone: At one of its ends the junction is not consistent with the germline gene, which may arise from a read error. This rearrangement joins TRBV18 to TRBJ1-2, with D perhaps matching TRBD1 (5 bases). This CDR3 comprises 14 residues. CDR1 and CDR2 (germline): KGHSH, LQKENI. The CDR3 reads CASSPKATDSPSSF. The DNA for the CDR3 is TGTGCCAGCTCCCCGAAAGCGACAGACAGTCCCTCGTCCTTC.

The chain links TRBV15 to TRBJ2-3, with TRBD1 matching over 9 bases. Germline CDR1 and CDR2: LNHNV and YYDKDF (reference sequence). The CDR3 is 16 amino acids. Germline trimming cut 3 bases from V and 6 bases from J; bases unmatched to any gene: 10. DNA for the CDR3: TGTGCCACCAGCAGGAAATCCGGGACAGGGTCCGATACGCAGTATTTT. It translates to CATSRKSGTGSDTQYF.

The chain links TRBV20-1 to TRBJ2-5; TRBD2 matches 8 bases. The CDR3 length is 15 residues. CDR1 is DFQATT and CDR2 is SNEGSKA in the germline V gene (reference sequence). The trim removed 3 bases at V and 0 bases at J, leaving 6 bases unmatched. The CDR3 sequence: CSASGSGGYQETQYF. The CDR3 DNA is TGCAGTGCTAGTGGGAGCGGGGGATACCAAGAGACCCAGTACTTC.

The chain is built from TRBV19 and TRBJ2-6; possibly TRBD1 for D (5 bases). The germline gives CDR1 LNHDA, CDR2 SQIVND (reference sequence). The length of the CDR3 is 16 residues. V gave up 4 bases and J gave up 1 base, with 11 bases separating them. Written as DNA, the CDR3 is TGTGCCAGTAGTACCCAGGGTAGTTCTGGGGCCAACGTCCTGACTTTC. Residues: CASSTQGSSGANVLTF.

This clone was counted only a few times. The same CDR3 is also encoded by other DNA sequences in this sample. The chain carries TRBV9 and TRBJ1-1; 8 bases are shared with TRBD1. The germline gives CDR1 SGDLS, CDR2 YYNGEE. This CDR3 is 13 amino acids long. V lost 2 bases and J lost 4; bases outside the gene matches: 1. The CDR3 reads CASSVQGATEAFF. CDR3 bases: TGTGCCAGCAGCGTCCAGGGGGCCACTGAAGCTTTCTTT.

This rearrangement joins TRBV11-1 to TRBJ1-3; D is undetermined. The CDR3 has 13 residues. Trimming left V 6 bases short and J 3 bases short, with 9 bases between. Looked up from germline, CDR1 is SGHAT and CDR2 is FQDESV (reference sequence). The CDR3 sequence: CASSFGFGNTIYF. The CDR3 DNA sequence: TGTGCCAGCAGTTTCGGCTTTGGAAACACCATATATTTT.

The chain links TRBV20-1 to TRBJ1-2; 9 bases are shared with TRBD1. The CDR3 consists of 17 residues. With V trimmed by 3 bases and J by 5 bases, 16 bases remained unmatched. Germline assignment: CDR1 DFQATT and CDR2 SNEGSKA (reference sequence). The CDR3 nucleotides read TGCAGTGCTAGTAGACCAGGGGGGACAGGGTGGCTGTATGGCTACACCTTC. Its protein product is CSASRPGGTGWLYGYTF.